This T cell receptor (beta chain) was sequenced for a study of T cells after yellow fever vaccination (dated by TCRdb to about 2019). Background for the entire study: Libraries from fractions with low cell numbers were prepared with the SMART-Seq v4 Ultra Low Input RNA kit. The cohort comprised two healthy male donors, one aged 18 to 30 and one aged 30 to 39 years. Blood samples were taken at several timepoints before and after primary and secondary immunization, and bulk PBMC replicates and cell subsets were isolated. To follow T-cell clones before and after primary and booster YFV17D yellow fever vaccination, bulk TCR alpha and beta repertoires were sequenced over time. Summary of the overall study and its limitations: Most clones expanded after primary vaccination (96% of CD4 and around 88% of CD8) were re-detected after the booster, suggesting that broad memory maintenance occurred. FACS-sorted repertoires could contain abundant contaminating clonotypes from the bulk population, so computational filtering was required. Compared with the primary T-cell response, the secondary T-cell response was faster but weaker, reaching its peak on day 5 rather than on day 15. Because only a couple of donors were included in the study, the extent to which the findings can be generalized is limited. A small share of clonotypes occurred in both CD4 and CD8 compartments, likely arising from convergent recombination.

According to the study, the label for this sample's treatment or condition signals: live attenuated yellow fever vaccine strain. PBMCs were isolated from peripheral blood using a standard Ficoll-Paque protocol. Epitope-specific CD8 T cells were sorted using a dextramer loaded with the yellow fever NS4B epitope peptide, with anti-CD3 and anti-CD8 staining. TriZol was used to extract RNA from bulk PBMCs, CD4 and CD8 fractions, and dextramer-positive and dextramer-negative fractions. Regarding this clonotype: No much larger clone is present one base from it, and per-base qualities are unavailable.

TCR cDNA was synthesized by 5'RACE template switching, through which a universal primer site and unique molecular identifiers were introduced. cDNA synthesis was primed from both the TCR alpha and TCR beta constant segments. Library amplification involved two PCR steps, and the second step added sample barcodes and sequencing adapters. Sequencing of the libraries was done on either Illumina HiSeq 2500 (2x100 bp) or NovaSeq (2x150 bp). In the source study's methods: MIGEC handled demultiplexing of reads and collapsing into UMI consensus sequences, while MiXCR performed V(D)J alignment. Vaccine-responding clonotypes were defined with edgeR using replicate PBMC samples, requiring FDR below 0.01 and a log2 fold change above 5 up to day 15. CD4 or CD8 identity was assigned to each bulk clonotype according to whether the clonotype was present at higher abundance in the sequenced CD4 repertoire or the sequenced CD8 repertoire. NS4B-specific clonotypes were defined as those at least 10-fold enriched in dextramer-positive over dextramer-negative fractions; CD4-biased clonotypes were excluded. In TCRdb, the public reads were trimmed at Q25 with fastp and aligned with MiXCR, with productive beta chains retained. Each CDR3 protein appears once, grouped with its most common genes and DNA. The V and J calls come from TCRdb's annotation, not from the publication. The sample table lists 80,000 to 100,000 distinct CDR3 sequences, over 8% of them with a count of one. The leading ten clones occupy over 15% of the sample.

Inclusive of the bounding cysteine and phenylalanine, the CDR3 is 16 residues long. The read is trimmed to its CDR3 DNA, 48 bases read in frame from base 1. Based on the germline V gene (reference sequence), the CDR1 and CDR2 sequences are MNHEY and SMNVEV. The junction shows trimming of 3 bases on V and 4 bases on J, plus 19 bases between the germline ends. The receptor was isolated from a man younger than 35 who received the YFV17D yellow fever vaccine. Here the sequenced sample was CD8+ T cells not binding an NS4B(214-222) dextramer, sorted from PBMCs, taken approximately 15 days after the first yellow fever vaccination. Explained via the paper, the cell subset or site label denotes: NS4B epitope dextramer-negative CD8 T cells. In this chain, TRBV27 is recombined with TRBJ2-7; the D gene is perhaps TRBD2, from 6 matching bases. The DNA sequence is as follows: TGTGCCAGCAGTTTTAGGTCGGGCCAGGGAGGATACGAGCAGTACTTC. This yields the protein CASSFRSGQGGYEQYF.